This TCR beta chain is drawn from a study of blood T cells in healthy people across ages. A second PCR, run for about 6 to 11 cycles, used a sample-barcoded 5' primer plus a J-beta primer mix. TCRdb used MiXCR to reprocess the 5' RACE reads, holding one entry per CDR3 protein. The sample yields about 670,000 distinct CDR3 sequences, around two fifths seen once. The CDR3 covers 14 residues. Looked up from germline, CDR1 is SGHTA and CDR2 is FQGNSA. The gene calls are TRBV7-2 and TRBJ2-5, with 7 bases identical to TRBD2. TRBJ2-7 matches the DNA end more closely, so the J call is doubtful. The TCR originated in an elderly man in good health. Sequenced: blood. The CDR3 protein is CASSLEGLADEQYF. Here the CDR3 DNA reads TGTGCCAGCAGCTTAGAGGGTCTAGCGGACGAGCAGTACTTC.